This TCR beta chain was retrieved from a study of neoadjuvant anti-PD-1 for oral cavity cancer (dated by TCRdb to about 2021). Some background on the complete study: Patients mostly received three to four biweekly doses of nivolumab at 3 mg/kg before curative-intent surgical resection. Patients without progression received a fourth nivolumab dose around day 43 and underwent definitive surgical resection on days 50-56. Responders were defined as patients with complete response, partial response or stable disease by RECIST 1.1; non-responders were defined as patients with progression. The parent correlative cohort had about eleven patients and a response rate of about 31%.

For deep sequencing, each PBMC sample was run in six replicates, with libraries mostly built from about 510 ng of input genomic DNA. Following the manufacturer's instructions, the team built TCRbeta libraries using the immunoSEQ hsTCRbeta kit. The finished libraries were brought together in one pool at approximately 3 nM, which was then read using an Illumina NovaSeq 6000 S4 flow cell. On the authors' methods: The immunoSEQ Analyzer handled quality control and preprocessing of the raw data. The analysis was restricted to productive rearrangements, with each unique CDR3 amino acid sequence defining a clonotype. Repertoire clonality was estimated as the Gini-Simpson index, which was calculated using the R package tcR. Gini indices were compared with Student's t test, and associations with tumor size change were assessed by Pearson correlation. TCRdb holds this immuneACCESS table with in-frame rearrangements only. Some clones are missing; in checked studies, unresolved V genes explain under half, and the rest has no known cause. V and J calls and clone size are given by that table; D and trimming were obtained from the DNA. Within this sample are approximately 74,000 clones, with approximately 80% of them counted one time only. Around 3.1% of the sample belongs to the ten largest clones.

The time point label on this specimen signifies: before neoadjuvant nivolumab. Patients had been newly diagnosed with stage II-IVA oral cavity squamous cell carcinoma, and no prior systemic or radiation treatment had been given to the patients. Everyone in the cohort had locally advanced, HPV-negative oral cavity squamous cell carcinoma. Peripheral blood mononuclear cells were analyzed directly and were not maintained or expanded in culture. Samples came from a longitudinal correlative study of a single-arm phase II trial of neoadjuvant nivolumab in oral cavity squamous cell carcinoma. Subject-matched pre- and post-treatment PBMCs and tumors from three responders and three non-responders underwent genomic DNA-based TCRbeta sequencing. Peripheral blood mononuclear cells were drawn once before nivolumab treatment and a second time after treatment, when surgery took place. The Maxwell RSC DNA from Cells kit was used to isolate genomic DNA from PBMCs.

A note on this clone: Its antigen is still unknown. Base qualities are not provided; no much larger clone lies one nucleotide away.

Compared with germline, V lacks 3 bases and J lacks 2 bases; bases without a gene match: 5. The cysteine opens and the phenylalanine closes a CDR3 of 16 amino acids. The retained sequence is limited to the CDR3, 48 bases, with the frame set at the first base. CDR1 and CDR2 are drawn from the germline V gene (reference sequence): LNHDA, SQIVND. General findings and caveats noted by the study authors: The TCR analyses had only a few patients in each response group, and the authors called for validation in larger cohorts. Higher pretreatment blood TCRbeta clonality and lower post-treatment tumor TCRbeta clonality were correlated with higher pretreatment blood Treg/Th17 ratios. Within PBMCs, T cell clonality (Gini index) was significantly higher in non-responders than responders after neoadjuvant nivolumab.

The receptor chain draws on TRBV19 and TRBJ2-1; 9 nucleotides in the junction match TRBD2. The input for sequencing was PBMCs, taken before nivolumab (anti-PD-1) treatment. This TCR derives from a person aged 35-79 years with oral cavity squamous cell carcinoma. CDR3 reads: CASSILGGRAYNEQFF. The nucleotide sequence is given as TGTGCCAGTAGTATTCTGGGCGGGAGGGCCTACAATGAGCAGTTCTTC. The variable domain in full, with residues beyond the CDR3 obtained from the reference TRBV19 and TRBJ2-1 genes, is DGGITQSPKYLFRKEGQNVTLSCEQNLNHDAMYWYRQDPGQGLRLIYYSQIVNDFQKGDIAEGYSVSREKKESFPLTVTSAQKNPTAFYLCASSILGGRAYNEQFFGPGTRLTVL.